The rows below give T cell receptor beta chains drawn from one sample of a study of OX40 agonist ivuxolimab in advanced cancers. Method: immunoSEQ multiplex PCR; TCRdb's copy keeps in-frame clones and lacks some. The table includes about 37,000 clones, around 73% detected once. The material sequenced was CD4+ or CD8+ T cells sorted from blood, taken in a trial of the OX40 agonist ivuxolimab. The receptor set was obtained from an adult with an advanced solid tumor such as melanoma, head and neck, liver or kidney cancer. CDR3s include the opening cysteine and the closing phenylalanine or tryptophan. The D gene is left open where the match is weak. Clone size appears in some rows only: once, few, many, or a class for an expanded clone.

clone_size: NA; d_call: TRBD1; j_call: TRBJ2-7; v_call: TRBV7-9; cdr3_aa: CASSSRSGGAGSYEQYF; cdr3_nt: TGTGCCAGCAGCTCACGGTCAGGGGGCGCTGGGTCCTACGAGCAGTACTTC
clone_size: few; d_call: NA; j_call: TRBJ2-2; v_call: TRBV10-3; cdr3_aa: CAISLGTPPDTGELFF; cdr3_nt: TGTGCCATCAGCCTCGGGACCCCACCGGACACCGGGGAGCTGTTTTTT
clone_size: NA; d_call: TRBD2; j_call: TRBJ2-5; v_call: TRBV5-4; cdr3_aa: CASSRGASGRAGETQYF; cdr3_nt: TGTGCCAGCAGCCGTGGAGCTAGCGGGAGGGCCGGGGAGACCCAGTACTTC
clone_size: NA; d_call: TRBD2; j_call: TRBJ2-5; v_call: TRBV11-2; cdr3_aa: CASSLTRLAGGPYQETQYF; cdr3_nt: TGTGCCAGCAGCCTAACTCGACTAGCGGGGGGGCCGTACCAAGAGACCCAGTACTTC
clone_size: NA; d_call: NA; j_call: TRBJ2-5; v_call: TRBV15; cdr3_aa: CATGQAEETQYF; cdr3_nt: TGTGCCACCGGGCAGGCCGAAGAGACCCAGTACTTC
clone_size: NA; d_call: NA; j_call: TRBJ2-2; v_call: TRBV7-2; cdr3_aa: CANSALLSANTGELFF; cdr3_nt: TGTGCCAACAGCGCCCTACTATCTGCGAACACCGGGGAGCTGTTTTTT
clone_size: NA; d_call: NA; j_call: TRBJ2-2; v_call: TRBV7-7; cdr3_aa: CASSPKGRAQTGELFF; cdr3_nt: TGTGCTAGCAGCCCAAAGGGGCGCGCACAGACCGGGGAGCTGTTTTTT
clone_size: NA; d_call: TRBD2; j_call: TRBJ2-2; v_call: TRBV5-4; cdr3_aa: CASSPSGRGNTGELFF; cdr3_nt: TGTGCCAGCAGCCCTAGCGGGAGGGGGAACACCGGGGAGCTGTTTTTT
clone_size: NA; d_call: TRBD2; j_call: TRBJ2-1; v_call: TRBV6-1; cdr3_aa: CASSEFQLAASYNEQFF; cdr3_nt: TGTGCCAGCAGTGAATTCCAACTAGCGGCCTCCTACAATGAGCAGTTCTTC
clone_size: NA; d_call: NA; j_call: TRBJ2-5; v_call: TRBV5-4; cdr3_aa: CASSLYGGETQYF; cdr3_nt: TGTGCCAGCAGCTTGTACGGTGGGGAGACCCAGTACTTC
clone_size: NA; d_call: NA; j_call: TRBJ2-7; v_call: TRBV6-1; cdr3_aa: CASSEGLQPYEQYF; cdr3_nt: TGTGCCAGCAGTGAGGGTCTACAGCCCTACGAGCAGTACTTC
clone_size: NA; d_call: TRBD1; j_call: TRBJ1-2; v_call: TRBV13; cdr3_aa: CASSSRDSPSTYGYTF; cdr3_nt: TGTGCCAGCAGCTCTCGGGACAGTCCATCTACTTATGGCTACACCTTC
clone_size: NA; d_call: NA; j_call: TRBJ1-4; v_call: TRBV6-5; cdr3_aa: CASSYGAENEKLFF; cdr3_nt: TGTGCCAGCAGTTACGGGGCGGAAAATGAAAAACTGTTTTTT
clone_size: NA; d_call: TRBD2; j_call: TRBJ2-3; v_call: TRBV6-6; cdr3_aa: CASSFSGTSTDTQYF; cdr3_nt: TGTGCCAGCAGTTTTAGCGGGACTAGCACAGATACGCAGTATTTT
clone_size: NA; d_call: NA; j_call: TRBJ1-5; v_call: TRBV7-2; cdr3_aa: CASSLQGSISNQPQHF; cdr3_nt: TGTGCCAGCAGCTTACAGGGGTCCATAAGCAATCAGCCCCAGCATTTT
clone_size: NA; d_call: TRBD2; j_call: TRBJ2-7; v_call: TRBV4-3; cdr3_aa: CASSQDSSGGSSYEQYF; cdr3_nt: TGCGCCAGCAGCCAAGATTCTAGCGGGGGGAGCTCCTACGAGCAGTACTTC
clone_size: once; d_call: TRBD2; j_call: TRBJ2-1; v_call: TRBV5-6; cdr3_aa: CASQEERGQNEQFF; cdr3_nt: TGTGCCAGTCAGGAGGAGCGGGGCCAAAATGAGCAGTTCTTC
clone_size: NA; d_call: NA; j_call: TRBJ1-5; v_call: TRBV10-2; cdr3_aa: CASSERLIDQPQHF; cdr3_nt: TGCGCCAGCAGTGAGCGGCTTATTGATCAGCCCCAGCATTTT
clone_size: NA; d_call: NA; j_call: TRBJ1-1; v_call: TRBV6-6; cdr3_aa: CASSLSGGNTEAFF; cdr3_nt: TGTGCCAGCAGTCTTTCGGGGGGCAACACTGAAGCTTTCTTT
clone_size: few; d_call: NA; j_call: TRBJ2-1; v_call: TRBV4-1; cdr3_aa: CASSQDVYNEQFF; cdr3_nt: TGCGCCAGCAGCCAAGATGTGTACAATGAGCAGTTCTTC
clone_size: once; d_call: NA; j_call: TRBJ1-1; v_call: TRBV6-1; cdr3_aa: CASSVQGVGTEAFF; cdr3_nt: TGTGCCAGCAGTGTACAGGGCGTTGGCACTGAAGCTTTCTTT
clone_size: NA; d_call: NA; j_call: TRBJ2-7; v_call: TRBV4-2; cdr3_aa: CASSRFGGTTYEQYF; cdr3_nt: TGTGCCAGCAGCCGATTCGGGGGTACCACCTACGAGCAGTACTTC
clone_size: once; d_call: TRBD1; j_call: TRBJ2-5; v_call: TRBV6-5; cdr3_aa: CASSYDRTGGPETQYF; cdr3_nt: TGTGCCAGCAGTTACGATAGGACAGGGGGCCCAGAGACCCAGTACTTC
clone_size: NA; d_call: TRBD1; j_call: TRBJ2-3; v_call: TRBV6-5; cdr3_aa: CASTEGQGRVDTQYF; cdr3_nt: TGTGCCAGCACCGAGGGACAGGGGCGCGTGGATACGCAGTATTTT
clone_size: once; d_call: TRBD1; j_call: TRBJ1-5; v_call: TRBV27; cdr3_aa: CASRQGTGATSNQPQHF; cdr3_nt: TGTGCCAGCAGACAGGGGACAGGGGCCACTAGCAATCAGCCCCAGCATTTT
clone_size: NA; d_call: NA; j_call: TRBJ2-7; v_call: TRBV4-2; cdr3_aa: CASSLTGYEQYF; cdr3_nt: TGTGCCAGCAGCTTGACCGGCTACGAGCAGTACTTC
clone_size: NA; d_call: NA; j_call: TRBJ2-5; v_call: TRBV15; cdr3_aa: CATSTLRTRGETQYF; cdr3_nt: TGTGCCACCAGCACCCTGCGGACGAGAGGGGAGACCCAGTACTTC